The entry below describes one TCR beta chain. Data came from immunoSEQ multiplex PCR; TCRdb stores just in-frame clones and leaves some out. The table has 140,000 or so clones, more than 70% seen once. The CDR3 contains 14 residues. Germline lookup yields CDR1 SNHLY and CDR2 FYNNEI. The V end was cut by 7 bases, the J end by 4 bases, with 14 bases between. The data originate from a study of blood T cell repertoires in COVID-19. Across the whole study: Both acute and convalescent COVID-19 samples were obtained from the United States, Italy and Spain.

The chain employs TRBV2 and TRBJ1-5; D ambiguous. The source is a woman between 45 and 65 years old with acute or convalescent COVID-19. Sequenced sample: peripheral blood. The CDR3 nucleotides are TGTGCCAGCACCTTCAACAGTAATAATCAGCCCCAGCATTTT. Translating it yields CASTFNSNNQPQHF. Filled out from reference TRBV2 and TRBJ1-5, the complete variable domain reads EPEVTQTPSHQVTQMGQEVILRCVPISNHLYFYWYRQILGQKVEFLVSFYNNEISEKSEIFDDQFSVERPDGSNFTLKIRSTKLEDSAMYFCASTFNSNNQPQHFGDGTRLSIL.